The 6 T cell receptor beta chains presented below share a single source sample, sequenced in a study of Ad26.COV2.S vaccination and SARS-CoV-2 variants. Indicated treatment: roughly 18 received Ad26.COV2.S at low or high dose, single or two shots; 5 received placebo; per-sample allocation not given. Collection of the samples took place on day 63 after the first injection of vaccine or placebo. Sequencing used immunoSEQ multiplex PCR; TCRdb keeps in-frame clones, though not all of them. The table has around 450,000 clones, nearly 90% seen once; the top ten hold 2.5%. Source: peripheral blood, taken in a trial of Ad26.COV2.S vaccine versus placebo. The receptors shown here come from a person between 18 and 65 years old who received the Ad26.COV2.S COVID-19 vaccine or a placebo.

This clone has a handful of counts. The chain has TRBV6-2 or TRBV6-3 and TRBJ1-5; 8 nucleotides match TRBD1. CDR1 and CDR2 (germline): MNHEY, SVGEGT. V lost 6 bases to trimming and J lost 8 bases; unmatched junction nucleotides: 6. The CDR3 is 13 amino acids. The CDR3 nucleotides are TGTGCCAGCAGCCTCAGGGGGCTGGAGCCCCAGCATTTT. Translating gives CASSLRGLEPQHF.

The chain joins TRBV28 to TRBJ1-3; D not certain. CDR3 size: 14 residues. Trimming removed 4 bases at V and 0 bases at J, with 7 bases between. Germline V gene lookup returns CDR1 MDHEN and CDR2 SYDVKM. CDR3 in amino acids: CASSSRNSGNTIYF. The CDR3 DNA is TGTGCCAGCAGTTCCAGGAACTCTGGAAACACCATATATTTT. Full variable domain (rest looked up from reference TRBV28 and TRBJ1-3): DVKVTQSSRYLVKRTGEKVFLECVQDMDHENMFWYRQDPGLGLRLIYFSYDVKMKEKGDIPEGYSVSREKKERFSLILESASTNQTSMYLCASSSRNSGNTIYFGEGSWLTVV.

The chain carries TRBV4-2 and TRBJ2-7; 10 positions match TRBD1. Germline V gene lookup returns CDR1 LGHNA and CDR2 YNFKEQ. The CDR3 is made up of 16 amino acids. V shed 2 bases and J 1 base; nucleotides not matched to a gene: 5. CDR3 in DNA: TGTGCCAGCAGCCAACCGACAGGGGGCGAATCCTACGAGCAGTACTTC. It specifies CASSQPTGGESYEQYF.

The gene calls are TRBV29-1 and TRBJ2-4; D may be TRBD1 or TRBD2 (5 bases each). CDR3 length: 14 amino acids. Between the trimmed V and J ends, which lost 7 bases and 6 bases, there was a span of 19 bases. From germline, CDR1 is SQVTM and CDR2 ANQGSEA. CDR3 sequence: CSASEGTWGNIQYF. DNA of the CDR3: TGCAGCGCCTCGGAAGGGACCTGGGGAAACATTCAGTACTTC. The variable domain in full, completed from reference TRBV29-1 and TRBJ2-4, reads SAVISQKPSRDICQRGTSLTIQCQVDSQVTMMFWYRQQPGQSLTLIATANQGSEATYESGFVIDKFPISRPNLTFSTLTVSNMSPEDSSIYLCSASEGTWGNIQYFGAGTRLSVL.

DNA for the CDR3: TGTGCCAGCAGCCCGGACCCGAGCACTGAAGCTTTCTTT. This translates into CASSPDPSTEAFF. The rearrangement links TRBV11-1 to TRBJ1-1; D is unclear. The CDR3 loop spans 13 amino acids. Germline CDR1 reads SGHAT; CDR2 reads FQDESV (reference sequence). V was shortened by 5 bases and J by 4 bases, with 11 bases between the two germline ends.

The count of this clone is one. This chain joins TRBV6-2 or TRBV6-3 and TRBJ2-2; D might be TRBD2 (6 bases). The CDR3 is made up of 15 amino acids. Deletions cut 0 bases from V and 1 base from J, with 6 bases between. Germline values: CDR1 MNHEY, CDR2 SVGEGT. The CDR3 DNA reads TGTGCCAGCAGTTACTCGGAGGGGAACACCGGGGAGCTGTTTTTT. This sequence encodes CASSYSEGNTGELFF.